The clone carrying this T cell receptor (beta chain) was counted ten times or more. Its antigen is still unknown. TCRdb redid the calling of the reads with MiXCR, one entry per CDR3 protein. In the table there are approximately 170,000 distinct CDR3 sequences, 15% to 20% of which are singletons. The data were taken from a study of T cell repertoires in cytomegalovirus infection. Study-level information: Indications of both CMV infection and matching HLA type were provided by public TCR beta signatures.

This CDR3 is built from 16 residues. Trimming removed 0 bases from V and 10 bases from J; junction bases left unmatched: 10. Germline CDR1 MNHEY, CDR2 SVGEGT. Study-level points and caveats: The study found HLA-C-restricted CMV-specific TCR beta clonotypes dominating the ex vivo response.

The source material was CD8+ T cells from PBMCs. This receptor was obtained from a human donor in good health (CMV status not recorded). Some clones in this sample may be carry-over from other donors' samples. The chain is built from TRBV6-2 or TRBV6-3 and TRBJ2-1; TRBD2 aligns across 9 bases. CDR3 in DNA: TGTGCCAGCAGTTACTCAGGCGGGGGGGCCGAGGGCGAGCAGTTCTTC. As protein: CASSYSGGGAEGEQFF.